These 30 T cell receptor beta chains originate from one sample sequenced in a study of neurological immune-mediated disorders. From the 5' RACE reads, TCRdb called clonotypes with MiXCR, one entry per CDR3 protein. The table shows about 49,000 distinct CDR3 sequences, with 10% occurring only once. The time point denotes: longitudinal time-point 1 (baseline). Sample: PBMCs. The receptor set was obtained from a woman aged 40 to 55 in good health.

Concerning this clonotype itself: The junction differs from germline at one of its ends, possibly a read error. The rearrangement uses TRBV19 and TRBJ2-1; unclear D gene. The CDR3 length is 13 residues. Germline CDR1 LNHDA, CDR2 SQIVND (reference sequence). The CDR3 nucleotides read TGTTCCAGTAGCCCTCAGACTTTCAATGAGCAGTTCTTC. It translates to CSSSPQTFNEQFF.

Notes on this clonotype: The junction does not match germline at one end; this may be a read error. This chain links TRBV7-2 with TRBJ1-1, with unresolved D. CDR3 length: 14 amino acids. Germline lookup yields CDR1 SGHTA and CDR2 FQGNSA. The CDR3 region is CVSTPRHERTEAFF. The CDR3 region has the DNA TGTGTCAGCACCCCACGACACGAGCGAACTGAAGCTTTCTTT.

This clonotype showed up many times. V and J are TRBV12-3 or TRBV12-4 and TRBJ2-3; D remains ambiguous. CDR3 length: 14 residues. V shed 1 base and J shed 2 bases, with 7 bases lying between them. The CDR3 nucleotides are TGTGCCAGCAGTTTAGACAGACACACAGATACGCAGTATTTT. Amino acid sequence: CASSLDRHTDTQYF.

This clonotype has ten or more counts. This CDR3 is CASSQAGDLTDTQYF. The CDR3 region has the DNA TGCGCCAGCAGCCAAGCGGGGGATCTCACAGATACGCAGTATTTT. The gene calls are TRBV4-1 and TRBJ2-3, with TRBD2 as a possible D gene (6 bases). V was cut by 1 base and J by 2 bases, with 10 bases left in between. This CDR3 has 15 amino acids. Germline V gene lookup returns CDR1 MGHRA and CDR2 YSYEKL.

In its sample, this clonotype was seen many times. The V and J genes are TRBV15 and TRBJ2-1; D not resolved. The CDR3 has 15 amino acids. Germline values: CDR1 LNHNV, CDR2 YYDKDF (reference sequence). V lost 0 bases, J lost 4 bases, and 10 bases lay in between. As DNA, the CDR3 is TGTGCCACCAGCAGAGACCAAGGGTTTTACAATGAGCAGTTCTTC. It encodes CATSRDQGFYNEQFF.

This clonotype was observed many times. The CDR3 loop reads CSARQGAWGYTF. CDR3 sequence (DNA): TGCAGTGCTAGACAGGGGGCTTGGGGCTACACCTTC. The V and J genes are TRBV20-1 and TRBJ1-2; the match to TRBD1 covers 8 bases. The CDR3 runs to 12 residues. V trimming: 2 bases; J trimming: 8 bases; junction bases outside the gene matches: 4. Germline V gene lookup returns CDR1 DFQATT and CDR2 SNEGSKA (reference sequence).

By share, this clonotype ranks as medium-sized. The rearrangement links TRBV10-3 to TRBJ2-1; 7 nucleotides agree with TRBD1. The CDR3 is 18 residues long. J gave up 7 bases and V 6 bases, and 21 bases lay outside the gene matches. Per the germline V gene, CDR1 is ENHRY and CDR2 is SYGVKD. CDR3 residues: CAIRDRSTGMTPRNEQFF. CDR3 coding DNA: TGTGCCATCAGGGACCGTTCGACAGGGATGACTCCGAGGAATGAGCAGTTCTTC.

This clonotype came up many times. The chain carries TRBV6-1 and TRBJ2-2; the D is unclear. This CDR3 spans 14 amino acids. The V end was cut by 4 bases, the J end by 2 bases, with 8 bases between. Per the germline V gene, CDR1 is MNHNS and CDR2 is SASEGT. In DNA form, the CDR3 reads TGTGCCAGCAGTGCGACAACAAACACCGGGGAGCTGTTTTTT. It yields the protein CASSATTNTGELFF.

This clonotype showed up many times. The CDR3 bases are TGTGCCAGCAGGGGAACAGGGCGGACTGAAGCTTTCTTT. Protein: CASRGTGRTEAFF. The rearrangement joins TRBV27 to TRBJ1-1, with D tentatively TRBD1 (6 bases). The CDR3 spans 13 residues. V dropped 6 bases and J dropped 5 bases, with 13 bases sitting between them. CDR1 is MNHEY and CDR2 is SMNVEV in the germline V gene (reference sequence).

This clonotype was counted many times. The chain carries TRBV5-1 and TRBJ1-4, with D possibly matching TRBD1 (6 bases). CDR3 length: 15 residues. V was pared by 1 base and J by 7 bases, with 14 bases between. Germline lookup yields CDR1 SGHRS and CDR2 YFSETQ. The CDR3 sequence: CASSLRRGTGEKLFF. The DNA of the CDR3 is TGCGCCAGCAGCTTGAGGAGGGGGACGGGTGAAAAACTGTTTTTT.

This CDR3 reads CSACTRDSGVRGYTF. CDR3 nucleotides: TGCAGTGCTTGCACCCGGGACAGCGGCGTTCGTGGCTACACCTTC. This chain uses TRBV20-1 with TRBJ1-2; 7 nucleotides align to TRBD1. This CDR3 region has 15 residues. Germline CDR1 is DFQATT and CDR2 is SNEGSKA (reference sequence). J lost 7 bases, V lost 5 bases, and 16 bases had no gene match.

Judged by abundance, this clonotype is medium-sized (0.01 to 0.1%). V is TRBV20-1 and J is TRBJ2-3, with 9 bases identical to TRBD1. Unmatched junction bases numbered 4, after V lost 6 bases and J lost 3 bases. The germline gives CDR1 DFQATT, CDR2 SNEGSKA (reference sequence). The CDR3 runs 13 residues. CDR3 loop: CSAEGTGTDTQYF. The CDR3 nucleotides are TGCAGTGCGGAAGGGACAGGGACAGATACGCAGTATTTT.

Many counts were recorded for this clonotype. The rearrangement uses TRBV5-1 and TRBJ1-2, with 8 bases identical to TRBD1. Losses at the gene ends were 4 bases for V and 6 bases for J; bases not matched to a gene: 5. The CDR3 runs to 13 residues. Germline assignment: CDR1 SGHRS and CDR2 YFSETQ. The CDR3 DNA reads TGCGCCAGCAGCGTCGGGACAGGCCATGGCTACACCTTC. Its translation: CASSVGTGHGYTF.

This clonotype was recorded many times. The V call is TRBV7-2, the J call TRBJ2-7; 13 bases line up with TRBD2. The ends lost 4 bases at V and 3 bases at J; junction bases unmatched: 6. This CDR3 spans 16 amino acids. Germline V lookup: CDR1 SGHTA, CDR2 FQGNSA. In DNA, the CDR3 is TGTGCCAGCAGCTCGAGGACTAGCGGGGGCCGCTACGAGCAGTACTTC. Its translation: CASSSRTSGGRYEQYF.

This clonotype was observed at least ten times. The chain employs TRBV7-2 and TRBJ1-2, with TRBD1 matching over 7 bases. The CDR3 runs to 13 residues. The V segment lost 2 bases and the J segment 6 bases; nucleotides outside the gene matches: 3. Germline lookup yields CDR1 SGHTA and CDR2 FQGNSA. This CDR3 is CASSLNQGDGYTF. In DNA, the CDR3 is TGTGCCAGCAGCTTAAACCAGGGGGATGGCTACACCTTC.

Turning to this clonotype: This may be a read error, as it is one base from a much larger clone. The J gene is TRBJ1-2, the V gene TRBV5-1; possibly TRBD1 for D (6 bases). This CDR3 comprises 16 residues. With 5 bases removed from V and 4 bases from J, the gap between germline ends came to 21 bases. Germline V gene lookup returns CDR1 SGHRS and CDR2 YFSETQ. The CDR3 is CASREGNAQGIYGYTF. The CDR3 DNA reads as TGCGCCAGCAGAGAGGGGAACGCCCAGGGGATCTATGGCTACACCTTC.

Details on this clonotype: At one end, the junction sequence differs from germline, possibly due to a read error. The chain has TRBV6-2 or TRBV6-3 and TRBJ2-3; 9 nucleotides match TRBD1. The CDR3 runs 14 residues. CDR1 is MNHEY and CDR2 is SVGEGT in the germline V gene. The CDR3 loop reads CASSRQGGQYTQYF. The CDR3 DNA is TGTGCCAGCAGCCGACAGGGGGGCCAGTATACGCAGTATTTC.

Ten or more counts support this clonotype. The V and J genes are TRBV12-3 or TRBV12-4 and TRBJ2-1; D uncertain. This CDR3 has 13 amino acids. The V end was cut by 7 bases, the J end by 0 bases, with 7 bases between. CDR3 protein: CASTLDSYNEQFF. CDR3 in DNA: TGTGCCAGCACCCTCGACTCCTACAATGAGCAGTTCTTC.

This clonotype was seen many times. The rearrangement uses TRBV5-1 and TRBJ2-7; perhaps TRBD1 as D (5 bases). CDR1 SGHRS and CDR2 YFSETQ come from the germline V gene. V was clipped by 2 bases and J by 0 bases, with 6 bases between them. This CDR3 spans 13 amino acids. The CDR3 protein is CASSFDSSYEQYF. CDR3 DNA: TGCGCCAGCAGCTTCGACAGCTCCTACGAGCAGTACTTC.

The CDR3 coding sequence is TGCGCCAGCACCTTCGGGGACAGCATGTTCTTC. Its translation is CASTFGDSMFF. The V call is TRBV5-1, the J call TRBJ2-1; TRBD1 matches 7 bases. Germline-derived CDR1 and CDR2 are SGHRS and YFSETQ. V gave up 6 bases and J gave up 15 bases; unmatched junction bases: 9. CDR3 size: 11 residues.

The chain has TRBV4-2 and TRBJ1-1; D is ambiguous. The germline V and J ends were trimmed by 2 bases and 0 bases, with 10 bases remaining between them. CDR1 is LGHNA and CDR2 is YNFKEQ in the germline V gene. The CDR3 length is 15 residues. CDR3 bases: TGTGCCAGCAGCCAATATGCCAGCATGAACACTGAAGCTTTCTTT. Translation gives CASSQYASMNTEAFF.

Concerning this clonotype itself: Possible read error: a much larger clone is one base away. The rearrangement uses TRBV20-1 and TRBJ1-3, with TRBD1 matching 10 bases. This CDR3 is built from 16 residues. With V trimmed by 2 bases and J by 7 bases, 11 bases remained unmatched. CDR1 is DFQATT and CDR2 is SNEGSKA in the germline V gene (reference sequence). The CDR3 is CSARLMGQGSFNTIYF. In DNA form, the CDR3 reads TGCAGTGCTAGACTAATGGGACAGGGGTCCTTCAACACCATATATTTT.

This clonotype turned up a few times. J is TRBJ1-6 and V is TRBV10-1; maybe TRBD1 (5 bases). The CDR3 contains 14 residues. CDR1 and CDR2 from the germline V gene are WNHNN and SYGVQD (reference sequence). V lost 6 bases and J lost 7, with 13 bases in between. For the CDR3, the DNA is TGCGCCAGCAGAAGGGACTTGAACAATTCACCCCTCCACTTT. This encodes CASRRDLNNSPLHF.

This clonotype was counted many times. V and J are TRBV9 and TRBJ2-7, with D unclear. Trimming stripped 1 base from V and 6 bases from J, with 29 bases between. CDR3 size: 19 residues. Germline V gene sequence: CDR1 SGDLS, CDR2 YYNGEE. CDR3 loop: CASSVTPDGIEELPSEQYF. CDR3 DNA sequence: TGTGCCAGCAGCGTAACGCCGGATGGGATTGAGGAGCTTCCCTCCGAGCAGTACTTC.

This clonotype occurred many times. V is TRBV12-3 or TRBV12-4 and J is TRBJ2-5; 9 nucleotides agree with TRBD1. The CDR3 runs 17 residues. The junction had 12 bases not matched to a gene; V was cut back by 3 bases and J by 4 bases. CDR3 sequence (DNA): TGTGCCAGCAGTTTCCGACCCACAGGGGGCCGGGGAGAGACCCAGTACTTC. Residues: CASSFRPTGGRGETQYF.

This clonotype was observed many times. V gene TRBV7-9 combines with J gene TRBJ2-7, with 11 nucleotides matching TRBD1. The CDR3 totals 15 residues. The V gene end was trimmed by 0 bases and the J gene end by 3 bases; junction bases not matched to a gene: 1. Per the germline V gene, CDR1 is SEHNR and CDR2 is FQNEAQ (reference sequence). CDR3 region: CASSLAGTGGYEQYF. For the CDR3, the DNA is TGTGCCAGCAGCTTAGCCGGGACAGGGGGCTACGAGCAGTACTTC.

This clonotype was seen ten or more times. The V gene is TRBV5-1, the J gene TRBJ2-7, with 8 bases fitting TRBD1. Germline lookup yields CDR1 SGHRS and CDR2 YFSETQ. Trimming cost V 1 base and J 1 base; bases outside gene matches: 7. This CDR3 has 16 residues. CDR3 coding DNA: TGCGCCAGCAGCTTGAGTCTGGACAGGGCGTCCTACGAGCAGTACTTC. This gives the protein CASSLSLDRASYEQYF.

This clonotype was recorded many times. The chain employs TRBV4-3 and TRBJ1-6; TRBD1 is a possible D gene (6 bases). This CDR3 region has 15 residues. The V end was cut by 1 base, the J end by 8 bases, with 12 bases between. Germline CDR1 and CDR2: LGHNA and YSLEER. CDR3 amino acids: CASSQGYRADSPLHF. In DNA, the CDR3 is TGCGCCAGCAGCCAAGGGTACAGGGCCGATTCACCCCTCCACTTT.

This chain links TRBV5-5 with TRBJ1-5; 8 bases fit TRBD1. This CDR3 is built from 16 residues. Germline loops: CDR1 SGHKS, CDR2 YYEKEE (reference sequence). Trimming took 3 bases from V and 8 from J; bases not matched to a gene: 13. The CDR3 region is CASSSSPRGHYEPQHF. In DNA form, the CDR3 reads TGTGCCAGCAGCTCCTCCCCCAGGGGGCATTATGAGCCCCAGCATTTT.

At least ten counts were recorded for this clonotype. This CDR3 is CATSGQGEKLFF. In DNA, the CDR3 is TGTGCCACCAGCGGACAGGGGGAAAAACTGTTTTTT. The chain has TRBV15 and TRBJ1-4, with 9 bases fitting TRBD1. CDR1 LNHNV and CDR2 YYDKDF come from the germline V gene (reference sequence). This CDR3 region has 12 residues. The junction had 0 bases not matched to a gene; V was cut back by 5 bases and J by 8 bases.